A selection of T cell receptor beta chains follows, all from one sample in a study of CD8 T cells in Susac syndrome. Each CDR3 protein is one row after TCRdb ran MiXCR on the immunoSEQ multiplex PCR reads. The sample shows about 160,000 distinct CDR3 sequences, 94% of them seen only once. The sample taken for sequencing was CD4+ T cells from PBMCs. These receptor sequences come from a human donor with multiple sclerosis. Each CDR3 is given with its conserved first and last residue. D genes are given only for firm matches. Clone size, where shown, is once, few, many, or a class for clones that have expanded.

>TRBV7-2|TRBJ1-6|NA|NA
CASSLVRAERPLHF
TGTGCCAGCAGCTTAGTCAGGGCTGAGAGACCCCTCCACTTT
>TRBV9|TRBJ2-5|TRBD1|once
CASSPKGQPERTQYF
TGTGCCAGCAGCCCGAAGGGACAGCCGGAGAGAACCCAGTACTTC
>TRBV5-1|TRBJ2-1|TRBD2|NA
CASSLAWGLVTYEQFF
TGCGCCAGCAGCTTGGCCTGGGGACTAGTAACGTATGAGCAGTTCTTC
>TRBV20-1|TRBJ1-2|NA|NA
CSAALPLGTLPFYGYTF
TGCAGTGCTGCACTTCCACTTGGGACTCTCCCTTTCTATGGCTACACCTTC
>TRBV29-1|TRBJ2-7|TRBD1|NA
CSVNRQGSTYEQYF
TGCAGCGTTAACCGACAGGGTTCCACCTACGAGCAGTACTTC
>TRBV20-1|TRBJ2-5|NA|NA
CSARYGGPGETQYF
TGCAGTGCTCGATACGGGGGGCCGGGGGAGACCCAGTACTTC
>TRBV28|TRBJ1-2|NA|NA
CASSPSLYGYTF
TGTGCCAGCAGTCCATCCCTCTATGGCTACACCTTC
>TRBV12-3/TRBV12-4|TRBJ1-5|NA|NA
CASSLVQDGQPQHF
TGTGCCAGCAGTTTGGTACAGGACGGCCAGCCCCAGCATTTT
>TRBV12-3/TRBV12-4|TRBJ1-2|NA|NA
CASSWANYGSYTF
TGTGCCAGCAGTTGGGCCAACTATGGAAGCTACACCTTC
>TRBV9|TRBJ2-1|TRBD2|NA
CASSVGLAGGGSSYNEQFF
TGTGCCAGCAGCGTAGGACTAGCGGGTGGAGGGAGCTCCTACAATGAGCAGTTCTTC
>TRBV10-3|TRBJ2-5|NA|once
CAISGQGSLQETQYF
TGTGCCATCAGTGGGCAGGGGTCCCTCCAAGAGACCCAGTACTTC
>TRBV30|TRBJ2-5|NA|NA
CAWSRIAETQYF
TGTGCCTGGAGTCGGATAGCGGAGACCCAGTACTTC
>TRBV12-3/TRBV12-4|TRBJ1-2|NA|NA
CASSAGQTYGYTF
TGTGCCAGCAGTGCTGGACAGACCTATGGCTACACCTTC
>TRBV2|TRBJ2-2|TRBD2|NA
CASSVAAGAGELFF
TGTGCCAGCAGTGTTGCAGCGGGGGCCGGGGAGCTGTTTTTT
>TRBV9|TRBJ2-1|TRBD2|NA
CASSVDRLAGVREQFF
TGTGCCAGCAGCGTAGATCGGCTAGCGGGAGTACGCGAGCAGTTCTTC
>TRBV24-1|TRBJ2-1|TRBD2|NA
CATRGSGNNEQFF
TGTGCCACCAGGGGTAGCGGGAACAATGAGCAGTTCTTC
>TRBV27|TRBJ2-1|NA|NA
CASSSQYNEQFF
TGTGCCAGCAGTTCCCAGTACAATGAGCAGTTCTTC
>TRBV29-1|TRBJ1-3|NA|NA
CSVEQGSGNTIYF
TGCAGCGTTGAACAGGGCTCTGGAAACACCATATATTTT
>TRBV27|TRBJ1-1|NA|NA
CASSRTRSAEAFF
TGTGCCAGCAGCCGAACCAGGAGCGCTGAAGCTTTCTTT
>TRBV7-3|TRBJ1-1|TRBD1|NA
CASSLQSGQGANTEAFF
TGTGCCAGCAGCCTCCAGTCGGGACAGGGAGCGAACACTGAAGCTTTCTTT
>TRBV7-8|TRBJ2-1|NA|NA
CASSFSRTPKNEQFF
TGTGCCAGCAGCTTTTCTCGGACTCCGAAAAATGAGCAGTTCTTC
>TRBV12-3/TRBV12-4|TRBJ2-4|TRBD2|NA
CASSLGTSGSKNIQYF
TGTGCCAGCAGTTTAGGTACTAGCGGGAGTAAAAACATTCAGTACTTC
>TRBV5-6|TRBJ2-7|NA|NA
CASSLSGRLEQYF
TGTGCCAGCAGCTTATCGGGGCGACTGGAGCAGTACTTC
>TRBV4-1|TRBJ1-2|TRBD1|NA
CASSQVNRGYGYTF
TGCGCCAGCAGCCAAGTAAACAGGGGATATGGCTACACCTTC
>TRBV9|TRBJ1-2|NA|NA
CASSVLSYGYTF
TGTGCCAGCAGCGTATTATCCTATGGCTACACCTTC
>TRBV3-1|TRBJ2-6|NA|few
CASSQGSGANVLTF
TGTGCCAGCTCACAGGGCTCTGGGGCCAACGTCCTGACTTTC
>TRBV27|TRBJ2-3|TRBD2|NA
CASNRLAGTDTQYF
TGTGCCAGCAACCGACTAGCGGGCACAGATACGCAGTATTTT
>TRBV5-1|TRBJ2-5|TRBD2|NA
CASSTGAGDAETQYF
TGCGCCAGCAGCACCGGAGCGGGAGACGCGGAGACCCAGTACTTC
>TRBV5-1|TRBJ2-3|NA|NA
CASSLASSETDTQYF
TGCGCCAGCAGCTTGGCTTCTTCAGAAACAGATACGCAGTATTTT
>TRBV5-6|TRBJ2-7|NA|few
CASSLGGTSYEQYF
TGTGCCAGCAGCTTGGGAGGGACCTCCTACGAGCAGTACTTC
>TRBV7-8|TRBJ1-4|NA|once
CASSERPPRGEKLFF
TGTGCCAGCAGCGAAAGACCCCCCCGAGGTGAAAAACTGTTTTTT
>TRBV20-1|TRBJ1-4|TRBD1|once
CSAVDRAGEKLFF
TGCAGTGCGGTCGACAGGGCAGGCGAAAAACTGTTTTTT
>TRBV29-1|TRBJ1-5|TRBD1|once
CSVRTGVALGNQPQHF
TGCAGCGTCCGGACAGGGGTGGCTCTTGGCAATCAGCCCCAGCATTTT
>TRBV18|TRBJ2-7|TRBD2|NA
CASSTGLAGVYEQYF
TGTGCCAGCTCAACGGGGTTAGCGGGAGTCTACGAGCAGTACTTC
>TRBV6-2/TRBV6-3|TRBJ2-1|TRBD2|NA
CASSSGLALGYEQFF
TGTGCCAGCAGTTCCGGACTAGCGTTGGGGTATGAGCAGTTCTTC
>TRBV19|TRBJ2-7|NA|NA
CASSIFSYEQYF
TGTGCCAGTAGTATTTTTTCCTACGAGCAGTACTTC
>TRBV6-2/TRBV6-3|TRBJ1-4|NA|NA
CASRRSATNEKLFF
TGTGCCAGCCGAAGGAGCGCAACTAATGAAAAACTGTTTTTT
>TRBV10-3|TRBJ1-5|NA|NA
CAITGQPGQPQHF
TGTGCCATCACGGGGCAGCCGGGTCAGCCCCAGCATTTT
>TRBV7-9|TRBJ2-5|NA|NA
CASSLAVTETQYF
TGTGCCAGCAGCTTAGCTGTTACGGAGACCCAGTACTTC
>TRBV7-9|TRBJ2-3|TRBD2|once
CASSPGRETDTQYF
TGTGCCAGCAGCCCGGGGAGGGAGACAGATACGCAGTATTTT
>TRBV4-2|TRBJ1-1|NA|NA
CASSQKGTNTEAFF
TGTGCCAGCAGCCAAAAGGGGACAAACACTGAAGCTTTCTTT
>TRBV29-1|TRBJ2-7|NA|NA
CSVVLGNAYEQYF
TGCAGCGTAGTCCTAGGAAATGCCTACGAGCAGTACTTC
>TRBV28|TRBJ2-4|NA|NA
CASKDTFPGGKNIQYF
TGTGCCAGCAAAGACACTTTTCCTGGTGGCAAAAACATTCAGTACTTC
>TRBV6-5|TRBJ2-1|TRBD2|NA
CASSTTSGSVIEQFF
TGTGCCAGCAGTACTACTAGCGGGAGTGTAATAGAGCAGTTCTTC
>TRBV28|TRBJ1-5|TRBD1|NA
CASSPRDRLTYSNQPQHF
TGTGCCAGCAGTCCCCGGGACAGATTGACTTATAGCAATCAGCCCCAGCATTTT
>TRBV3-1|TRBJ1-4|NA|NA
CASSRTLEEKLFF
TGTGCCAGCAGCCGGACCCTGGAGGAAAAACTGTTTTTT